This T cell receptor (beta chain) derives from a study of blood T cell repertoires in COVID-19. On the study more broadly: The United States, Italy and Spain were the sources of the acute and convalescent COVID-19 samples.

Using immunoSEQ multiplex PCR, the repertoire was profiled, and TCRdb retains in-frame clones only, with some absent. The table has 20,000 to 25,000 clones, over 80% seen once. Trimming at V came to 6 bases and at J to 5 bases, leaving 9 bases not matched to a gene. This CDR3 spans 15 amino acids. Germline V gene lookup returns CDR1 SNHLY and CDR2 FYNNEI. The TCR sequence derives from a man older than 75 with active or convalescent COVID-19. Sequencing used peripheral blood. The chain recombines TRBV2 with TRBJ1-2; 10 bases map to TRBD1. The CDR3 DNA reads TGTGCCAGCAGCGTGGGGACAGGGGATAGGTATGGCTACACCTTC. Translation gives CASSVGTGDRYGYTF.